The following is a T cell receptor beta chain sequence with its context. What it binds is not known. A read error may produce the germline difference seen at one junction end. TCRbeta libraries were built with three rounds of nested PCR, modified from ARM-PCR. One entry per CDR3 protein results from TCRdb running MiXCR on the multiplex PCR reads. The profile shows 70,000 to 90,000 distinct CDR3 sequences, about four fifths of them singletons. These data originate in a study of tumor and adjacent non-tumor tissue in lung cancer. Study details: Each sample yielded a few million productive TCRbeta reads on average.

Overall study results and limits: Tumor repertoires had a smaller top 100 clone share than normal lung.

The template was RNA from unsorted bulk tissue. The normal lung tissue was taken more than 3 cm from the tumor edge. Chemotherapy-naive patients with new lung cancer underwent thoracic surgery in China, August–late 2014. This receptor was taken from a man aged 55 to 70 with non-small cell lung cancer. Sequencing input: distant non-tumor lung tissue.

CDR3 loop: CANSQAAGSLDPSF. For the CDR3, the DNA is TGCGCTAACAGCCAAGCGGCGGGGAGCTTGGACCCCTCCTTC. This chain joins TRBV4-3 and TRBJ2-7; D might be TRBD2 (6 bases). The CDR3 runs to 14 residues. CDR1 and CDR2 (germline): LGHNA, YSLEER.